This T cell receptor beta chain is drawn from a study of immune cell composition in non-small cell lung cancer. Only in-frame clones appear in the TCRdb table, and some are missing; sequencing was by immunoSEQ multiplex PCR. The sample shows several thousand clones, about 70% of them seen only once. Germline V lookup: CDR1 LNHDA, CDR2 SQIVND (reference sequence). The CDR3 spans 14 residues. V was trimmed by 5 bases and J by 0 bases, leaving 10 bases between them. Genomic DNA came from frozen unsorted single-cell suspensions. In its sample, this clone was seen once. The clonotype originates from a human donor with non-small cell lung cancer. The sequencing input was lung tumor tissue. The J gene is TRBJ1-2, the V gene TRBV19; the D gene is possibly TRBD1 (5 bases). The CDR3 region is CASSQTATNYGYTF. CDR3 nucleotides: TGTGCCAGTAGTCAGACAGCGACTAACTATGGCTACACCTTC. Filled out from reference TRBV19 and TRBJ1-2, the complete variable domain reads DGGITQSPKYLFRKEGQNVTLSCEQNLNHDAMYWYRQDPGQGLRLIYYSQIVNDFQKGDIAEGYSVSREKKESFPLTVTSAQKNPTAFYLCASSQTATNYGYTFGSGTRLTVV.